The source of this T cell receptor (beta chain) is a study of blood T cell repertoires in COVID-19. Generated by immunoSEQ multiplex PCR, the TCRdb table keeps only in-frame clones and is missing some. Counted here are some 370,000 clones, 89% occurring once; the ten biggest clones make up 0.95% to 1.5%. The V gene's germline CDR1 is LNHNV and CDR2 YYDKDF (reference sequence). This CDR3 contains 15 residues. V lost 5 bases, J lost 6 bases, and 6 bases stayed unmatched. The V gene is TRBV15, the J gene TRBJ2-2; 10 bases line up with TRBD1. The origin of this receptor is a man aged 35 to 55 with acute or convalescent COVID-19. Sequencing used peripheral blood. The CDR3 DNA reads TGTGCCACCAGCCGCGACAGGGGGCTTTCCGGGGAGCTGTTTTTT. Protein: CATSRDRGLSGELFF. Supplemented by reference TRBV15 and TRBJ2-2, the full variable domain reads DAMVIQNPRYQVTQFGKPVTLSCSQTLNHNVMYWYQQKSSQAPKLLFHYYDKDFNNEADTPDNFQSRRPNTSFCFLDIRSPGLGDTAMYLCATSRDRGLSGELFFGEGSRLTVL.